Listed here are 32 T cell receptor beta chains from one sample, sequenced in a study of OX40 agonist ivuxolimab in advanced cancers. Produced via immunoSEQ multiplex PCR; TCRdb's table is partial and in-frame only. The sample includes roughly 97,000 clones, approximately 90% of them seen just once. The specimen comprised CD4+ or CD8+ T cells sorted from blood, sampled in a trial of the OX40 agonist ivuxolimab. These receptors were collected from an adult with an advanced solid tumor such as melanoma, head and neck, liver or kidney cancer.

This clone was seen just once. This chain links TRBV10-3 with TRBJ1-1; a weak D match, TRBD1 (5 bases). The CDR3 sequence is 14 residues long. The germline V and J ends were trimmed by 10 bases and 0 bases, with 15 bases remaining between them. Germline CDR1 ENHRY, CDR2 SYGVKD. Here the CDR3 reads CAKGRGYMNTEAFF. CDR3 nucleotides: TGTGCCAAAGGTCGGGGGTACATGAACACTGAAGCTTTCTTT.

This chain links TRBV2 with TRBJ1-2; maybe TRBD1 (5 bases). Germline V gene data show CDR1 as SNHLY and CDR2 as FYNNEI. The CDR3 is 13 amino acids. V lost 0 bases to trimming and J lost 4 bases, with 6 bases between them. The CDR3 is CASSEADIYGYTF. As DNA, the CDR3 is TGTGCCAGCAGTGAAGCGGACATCTATGGCTACACCTTC.

The V and J genes are TRBV7-9 and TRBJ2-7; 9 positions agree with TRBD1. Losses at the gene ends were 8 bases for V and 4 bases for J; bases not matched to a gene: 9. The CDR3 consists of 14 residues. From germline, CDR1 is SEHNR and CDR2 FQNEAQ (reference sequence). As DNA, the CDR3 is TGTGCCAGCGCGGACAGGGGCCGCCCGTACGAGCAGTACTTC. Protein: CASADRGRPYEQYF.

V is TRBV6-1 and J is TRBJ1-2; 7 nucleotides agree with TRBD1. The V gene end was trimmed by 2 bases and the J gene end by 0 bases; junction bases not matched to a gene: 3. The CDR3 loop spans 15 amino acids. Per germline, CDR1 MNHNS and CDR2 SASEGT. The CDR3 DNA is TGTGCCAGCAGTGAATGGGGACAGACTAACTATGGCTACACCTTC. Amino acid sequence: CASSEWGQTNYGYTF.

V is TRBV5-4 and J is TRBJ2-5; 7 bases agree with TRBD1. The CDR3 runs 15 residues. V shed 5 bases and J 2 bases; nucleotides not matched to a gene: 9. Germline loops: CDR1 SGHNT, CDR2 YYREEE (reference sequence). CDR3 coding DNA: TGTGCCAGCAGTAGGGAAACAGGGGTACAAGAGACCCAGTACTTC. It specifies CASSRETGVQETQYF.

The gene calls are TRBV5-6 and TRBJ1-1; weak D call: TRBD1 (6 bases). The length of the CDR3 is 11 residues. The V gene lost 2 bases and the J gene lost 13 bases, with 12 bases spanning the gap. From germline, CDR1 is SGHDT and CDR2 YYEEEE. For the CDR3, the DNA is TGTGCCAGCAGCTTACAGGGTAAGGATTTCTTT. Its translation is CASSLQGKDFF.

The chain employs TRBV18 and TRBJ2-2; no firm D call. The germline gives CDR1 KGHSH, CDR2 LQKENI. The CDR3 has 13 amino acids. Trimming removed 3 bases from V and 7 bases from J, with 9 bases in between. The CDR3 DNA reads TGTGCCAGCTCACCGACGACCCACGGGGAGCTGTTTTTT. It translates to CASSPTTHGELFF.

The V and J genes are TRBV18 and TRBJ1-1, with 7 bases fitting TRBD1. Germline lookup yields CDR1 KGHSH and CDR2 LQKENI. The CDR3 has 17 amino acids. V was pared by 4 bases and J by 0 bases, with 11 bases of the junction left unmatched. The CDR3 bases are TGTGCCAGCTCACTCGGGACAGAGGCAAGCATGAACACTGAAGCTTTCTTT. Its translation: CASSLGTEASMNTEAFF.

V gene TRBV27 combines with J gene TRBJ2-2; D may match TRBD1 or TRBD2 (7 bases each). Germline CDR1 is MNHEY and CDR2 is SMNVEV (reference sequence). With 3 bases removed from V and 7 bases from J, the gap between germline ends came to 12 bases. The CDR3 runs 14 residues. The DNA for the CDR3 is TGTGCCAGCAGTTTGGGAGGGGGCAGCGGGGAGCTGTTTTTT. Amino acids: CASSLGGGSGELFF.

The V call is TRBV11-3, the J call TRBJ2-5, with no clear D. Trimming pared 6 bases from V and 2 bases from J, leaving 10 bases between. This CDR3 is built from 13 residues. Germline loops: CDR1 SGHNT, CDR2 YENEEA. CDR3 sequence: CASSRAAQETQYF. CDR3 DNA sequence: TGTGCCAGCAGTCGGGCAGCTCAAGAGACCCAGTACTTC.

The chain employs TRBV7-7 and TRBJ2-2; tentative D call: TRBD2 (5 bases). Germline CDR1 reads SSHAT; CDR2 reads FNYEAQ (reference sequence). The germline V and J ends were trimmed by 3 bases and 5 bases, with 7 bases remaining between them. This CDR3 comprises 13 residues. CDR3 protein: CASSLRETGELFF. The CDR3 DNA follows: TGTGCCAGCAGCTTGAGGGAGACCGGGGAGCTGTTTTTT.

This clone has just one count. The chain is built from TRBV19 and TRBJ2-5, with TRBD1 matching over 7 bases. Germline CDR1 reads LNHDA; CDR2 reads SQIVND (reference sequence). The V gene end was trimmed by 8 bases and the J gene end by 5 bases; junction bases not matched to a gene: 11. This CDR3 has 14 amino acids. CDR3 bases: TGTGCCAGTTCCAACAGGGGATACTTGGAGACCCAGTACTTC. Its translation: CASSNRGYLETQYF.

The V call is TRBV6-5, the J call TRBJ2-5; the D gene could be TRBD1 or TRBD2 (5 bases each). This CDR3 is built from 14 residues. V dropped 2 bases and J dropped 4 bases, with 11 bases sitting between them. Germline CDR1 reads MNHEY; CDR2 reads SVGAGI. The CDR3 region has the DNA TGTGCCAGCAGTTACGGGGGAGCCGCAGAGACCCAGTACTTC. The encoded protein is CASSYGGAAETQYF.

V usage is TRBV15 and J usage is TRBJ1-3; D call uncertain. CDR3 size: 15 residues. Trimming removed 0 bases from V and 2 bases from J, with 8 bases in between. In germline, CDR1 is LNHNV, CDR2 YYDKDF (reference sequence). The CDR3 sequence is CATSRDRVTGNTIYF. DNA of the CDR3: TGTGCCACCAGCAGAGATAGGGTAACTGGAAACACCATATATTTT.

The chain employs TRBV4-3 and TRBJ2-1; D might be TRBD2 (6 bases). Looked up from germline, CDR1 is LGHNA and CDR2 is YSLEER. Trimming took 0 bases from V and 5 from J, leaving 8 bases between them. There are 14 residues in the CDR3. CDR3 in DNA: TGCGCCAGCAGCCAAGAAGGAGGGGACAATGAGCAGTTCTTC. Translation: CASSQEGGDNEQFF.

The genes are TRBV7-9 and TRBJ2-2; TRBD2 matches at 13 bases. CDR1 SEHNR and CDR2 FQNEAQ come from the germline V gene (reference sequence). The CDR3 consists of 17 residues. V trimming: 3 bases; J trimming: 2 bases; junction bases outside the gene matches: 3. Here the CDR3 reads CASSLGLAGLNTGELFF. The CDR3, as DNA: TGTGCCAGCAGCTTGGGACTAGCGGGGCTTAACACCGGGGAGCTGTTTTTT.

The V gene is TRBV4-2, the J gene TRBJ2-3, with 10 bases identical to TRBD1. The V gene end was trimmed by 0 bases and the J gene end by 1 base; junction bases not matched to a gene: 13. The CDR3 spans 20 residues. Germline assignment: CDR1 LGHNA and CDR2 YNFKEQ. The CDR3 nucleotides read TGTGCCAGCAGCCAAGATGCCTTCCGGGACAGGGGATTAGGCACAGATACGCAGTATTTT. Translating it yields CASSQDAFRDRGLGTDTQYF.

The chain couples TRBV5-1 to TRBJ2-1, with 7 bases matching TRBD1. The trim removed 4 bases at V and 12 bases at J, leaving 10 bases unmatched. This CDR3 is 13 amino acids long. Germline CDR1 reads SGHRS; CDR2 reads YFSETQ. The CDR3: CASSEGQSSVQFF. The CDR3 nucleotides read TGCGCCAGCAGCGAGGGACAGTCGTCCGTGCAGTTCTTC.

A few counts support this clone. V is TRBV7-8 and J is TRBJ2-3; no clear D gene. Germline CDR1 SGHVS, CDR2 FQNEAQ. Trimming took off 3 bases at V and 0 bases at J, with 10 bases between the two ends. CDR3 length: 15 amino acids. The CDR3 protein is CASSLTSSSTDTQYF. CDR3 in DNA: TGTGCCAGCAGCTTGACTTCCTCTAGCACAGATACGCAGTATTTT.

The chain links TRBV7-6 to TRBJ1-5, with TRBD1 as a possible D gene (6 bases). The germline V and J ends were trimmed by 5 bases and 4 bases, with 21 bases remaining between them. The CDR3 spans 17 residues. The germline CDR1 and CDR2 sequences are SGHVS and FNYEAQ. The CDR3 DNA reads TGTGCCAGCAGCCGAGGGGGACGCACGGATATTAATCAGCCCCAGCATTTT. Protein product: CASSRGGRTDINQPQHF.

This chain connects TRBV11-2 to TRBJ1-3; TRBD1 matches at 7 bases. The germline CDR1 and CDR2 sequences are SGHAT and FQNNGV. This CDR3 is 15 amino acids long. Trimming at V came to 2 bases and at J to 4 bases, leaving 5 bases not matched to a gene. DNA for the CDR3: TGTGCCAGCAGCTTAAGTCGGGACAGAGGAAACACCATATATTTT. Amino acid sequence: CASSLSRDRGNTIYF.

V and J are TRBV9 and TRBJ2-1; 8 bases are shared with TRBD2. From germline, CDR1 is SGDLS and CDR2 YYNGEE. This CDR3 is 15 amino acids long. V gave up 4 bases and J gave up 2 bases; unmatched junction bases: 5. CDR3 residues: CASSLAAGAYNEQFF. The CDR3 DNA reads TGTGCCAGCAGCTTGGCAGCGGGGGCCTACAATGAGCAGTTCTTC.

The chain links TRBV6-6 to TRBJ2-7; maybe TRBD1 (6 bases). Trimming took 10 bases from V and 3 from J, leaving 10 bases between them. CDR1 is MNHNY, CDR2 SVGAGI, per germline (reference sequence). This CDR3 comprises 11 residues. The CDR3 loop is CATRGNYEQYF. The CDR3 bases are TGTGCCACCAGGGGCAACTACGAGCAGTACTTC.

This chain joins TRBV28 and TRBJ1-4; D remains unclear. V lost 6 bases to trimming and J lost 0 bases, with 11 bases between them. Germline V gene sequence: CDR1 MDHEN, CDR2 SYDVKM. The CDR3 has 15 amino acids. The CDR3 DNA reads TGTGCCAGCAGACCCGCCCCCGCAACTAATGAAAAACTGTTTTTT. It codes for CASRPAPATNEKLFF.

This sequence joins TRBV19 and TRBJ1-4, with D possibly being TRBD1 (6 bases). Between the trimmed V and J ends, which lost 6 bases and 0 bases, there was a span of 11 bases. Germline-derived CDR1 and CDR2 are LNHDA and SQIVND (reference sequence). The CDR3 is 15 amino acids. CDR3 sequence: CASRIAGATNEKLFF. As DNA, the CDR3 is TGTGCCAGTAGAATTGCAGGGGCAACTAATGAAAAACTGTTTTTT.

J is TRBJ2-1 and V is TRBV12-5; no clear D gene. Germline V lookup: CDR1 LGHNT, CDR2 FRNRAP. Trimming pared 1 base from V and 6 bases from J, leaving 4 bases between. The CDR3 is 12 residues long. In nucleotides, the CDR3 is TGTGCTAGTGGTTTGGAAGGCAATGAGCAGTTCTTC. This encodes CASGLEGNEQFF.

The chain recombines TRBV28 with TRBJ1-5, with D perhaps matching TRBD1 (6 bases). Trimming removed 4 bases from V and 4 bases from J, with 20 bases in between. This CDR3 spans 17 amino acids. Germline CDR1 reads MDHEN; CDR2 reads SYDVKM. As DNA, the CDR3 is TGTGCCAGCAGTTGGCCCGACGGGGGGGCGGGAAATCAGCCCCAGCATTTT. The encoded protein is CASSWPDGGAGNQPQHF.

This chain connects TRBV11-1 to TRBJ2-1, with D uncertain. Germline V gene sequence: CDR1 SGHAT, CDR2 FQDESV (reference sequence). V dropped 3 bases and J dropped 4 bases, with 10 bases sitting between them. This CDR3 comprises 14 residues. The CDR3 nucleotides read TGTGCCAGCAGCTTGTTTTCGAAGTACAATGAGCAGTTCTTC. It encodes CASSLFSKYNEQFF.

The chain recombines TRBV19 with TRBJ2-2; 7 nucleotides match TRBD1. The CDR3 sequence is 14 residues long. Trimming at V came to 4 bases and at J to 1 base, leaving 0 bases not matched to a gene. CDR1 LNHDA and CDR2 SQIVND come from the germline V gene (reference sequence). In nucleotides, the CDR3 is TGTGCCAGTAGTAACAGGGGGAACACCGGGGAGCTGTTTTTT. Amino acid sequence: CASSNRGNTGELFF.

The chain couples TRBV5-5 to TRBJ1-6; D gene uncertain. CDR1 is SGHKS and CDR2 is YYEKEE in the germline V gene (reference sequence). CDR3 length: 14 amino acids. Trimming took 4 bases from V and 9 from J, leaving 14 bases between them. The CDR3 DNA reads as TGTGCCAGCAGCCCGCCGTGGCTTAGTTCACCCCTCCACTTT. Translated, it gives CASSPPWLSSPLHF.

The V gene is TRBV19, the J gene TRBJ2-2; D ambiguous. The CDR3 runs 14 residues. Germline values: CDR1 LNHDA, CDR2 SQIVND (reference sequence). Trimming left V 7 bases short and J 6 bases short, with 15 bases between. CDR3 sequence reads: CASTPGPEPGELFF. Here the CDR3 DNA reads TGTGCCAGTACCCCGGGCCCCGAACCCGGGGAGCTGTTTTTT.

This clone has just one count. The gene calls are TRBV9 and TRBJ2-5; the D gene is possibly TRBD1 (6 bases). The V gene's germline CDR1 is SGDLS and CDR2 YYNGEE. There are 13 residues in the CDR3. V gave up 4 bases and J gave up 4 bases, with 11 bases separating them. CDR3: CASSPPDRETQYF. CDR3 bases: TGTGCCAGCAGCCCTCCGGACAGAGAGACCCAGTACTTC.